The sequence of this T cell receptor (beta chain) was determined in a study of patients and donors after allogeneic stem cell transplantation. This CDR3 is 15 amino acids long. V trimming: 0 bases; J trimming: 3 bases; junction bases outside the gene matches: 3. Germline loops: CDR1 SGHDT, CDR2 YYEEEE. Each CDR3 protein gets one entry after TCRdb re-called the RT-PCR reads with MiXCR. There are 150,000 to 200,000 distinct CDR3 sequences in the sample; approximately 28% occur only once, and around 3.2% lies in the top ten. Material: blood, either unsorted or a sorted T cell fraction (not recorded which). The rearrangement links TRBV5-6 to TRBJ2-7; 10 bases are a match to TRBD1. This TCR came from a human donor who was either an allogeneic HSCT recipient or a stem cell or donor lymphocyte infusion donor (not recorded which). It is not recorded whose cells these are; they may come from a transplant donor. In nucleotides, the CDR3 is TGTGCCAGCAGCTTGGTCGGGACAGGGGACTACGAGCAGTACTTC. Translation gives CASSLVGTGDYEQYF. Full variable domain (outside the CDR3, taken from reference TRBV5-6 and TRBJ2-7): DAGVTQSPTHLIKTRGQQVTLRCSPKSGHDTVSWYQQALGQGPQFIFQYYEEEERQRGNFPDRFSGHQFPNYSSELNVNALLLGDSALYLCASSLVGTGDYEQYFGPGTRLTVT.